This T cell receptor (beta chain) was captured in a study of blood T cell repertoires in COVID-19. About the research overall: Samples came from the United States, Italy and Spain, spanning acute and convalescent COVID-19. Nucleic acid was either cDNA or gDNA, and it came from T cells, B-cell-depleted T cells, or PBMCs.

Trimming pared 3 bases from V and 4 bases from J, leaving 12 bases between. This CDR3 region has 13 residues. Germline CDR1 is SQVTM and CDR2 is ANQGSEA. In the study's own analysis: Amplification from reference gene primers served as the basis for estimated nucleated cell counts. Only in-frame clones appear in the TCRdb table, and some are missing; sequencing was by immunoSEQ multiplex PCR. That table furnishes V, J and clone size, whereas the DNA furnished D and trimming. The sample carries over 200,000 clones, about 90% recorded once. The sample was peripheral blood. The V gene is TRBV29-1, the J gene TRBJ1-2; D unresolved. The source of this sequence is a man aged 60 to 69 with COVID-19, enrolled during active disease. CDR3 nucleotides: TGCAGCGTTGAGGAGGGTCCGGGCTATGGCTACACCTTC. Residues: CSVEEGPGYGYTF.